This TCR beta chain was profiled in a study of beta chain features in type 1 diabetes. Study overall: Healthy donors and patients showed comparable age, gender and cell yields. Study-wide points: A moderate, significant TCRB CDR3 shortening appeared in type 1 diabetes across four CD4+ subsets.

Cell sorting via CD45RO/CCR7/CD25/CD127/CD95/CD27 was performed to obtain CD4+ naive, central memory, regulatory and stem cell-like memory cells. Since all of the isolated RNA was reverse transcribed, expressed TCRB transcripts were what got sequenced. Clones were sequenced by immunoSEQ multiplex PCR, and TCRdb holds only the in-frame ones, with some missing. This table holds about 450,000 clones, about an eighth found once. A note on this clone: The antigen is not known. This sample also contains other DNA sequences that code for the same CDR3.

Germline CDR1 reads DFQATT; CDR2 reads SNEGSKA (reference sequence). The CDR3 is 11 amino acids. Trimming cost V 3 bases and J 4 bases, with 6 bases left between them. The receptor comes from a woman under 30 in good health. The chain uses TRBV20-1 and TRBJ2-5; no definite D call. The specimen was naive CD4+ T cells from blood. This CDR3 is CSARVGETQYF. The CDR3 bases are TGCAGTGCTAGGGTAGGAGAGACCCAGTACTTC.